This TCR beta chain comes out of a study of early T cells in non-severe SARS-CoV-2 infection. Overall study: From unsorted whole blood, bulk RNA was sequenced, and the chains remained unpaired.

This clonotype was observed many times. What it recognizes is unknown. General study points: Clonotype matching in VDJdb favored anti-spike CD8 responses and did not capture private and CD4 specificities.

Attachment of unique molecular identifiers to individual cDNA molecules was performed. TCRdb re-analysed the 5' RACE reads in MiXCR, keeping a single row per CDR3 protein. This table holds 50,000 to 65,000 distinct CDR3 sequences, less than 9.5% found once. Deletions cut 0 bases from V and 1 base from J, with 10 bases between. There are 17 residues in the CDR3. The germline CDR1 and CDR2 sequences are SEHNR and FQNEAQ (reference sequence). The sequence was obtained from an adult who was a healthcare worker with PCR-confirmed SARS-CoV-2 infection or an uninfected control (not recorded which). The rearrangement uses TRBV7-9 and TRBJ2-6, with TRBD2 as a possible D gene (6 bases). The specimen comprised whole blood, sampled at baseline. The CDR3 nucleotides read TGTGCCAGCAGCTTAGCCCCGGGGGAGTCTGGGGCCAACGTCCTGACTTTC. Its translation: CASSLAPGESGANVLTF.